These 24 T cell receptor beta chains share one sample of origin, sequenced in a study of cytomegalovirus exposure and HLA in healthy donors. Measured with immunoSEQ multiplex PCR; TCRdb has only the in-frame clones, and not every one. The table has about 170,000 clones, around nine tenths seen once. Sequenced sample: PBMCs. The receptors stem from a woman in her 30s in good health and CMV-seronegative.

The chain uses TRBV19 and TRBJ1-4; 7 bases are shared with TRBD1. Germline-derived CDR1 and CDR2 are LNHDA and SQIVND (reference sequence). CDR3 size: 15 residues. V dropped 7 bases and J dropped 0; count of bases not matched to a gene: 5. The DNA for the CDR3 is TGTGCCAGTACGGGGACAGACGCAACTAATGAAAAACTGTTTTTT. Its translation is CASTGTDATNEKLFF.

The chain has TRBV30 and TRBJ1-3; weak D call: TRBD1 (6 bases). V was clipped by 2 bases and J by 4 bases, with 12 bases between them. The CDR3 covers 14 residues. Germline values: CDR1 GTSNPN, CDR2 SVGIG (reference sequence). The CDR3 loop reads CAWSTTGKGNTIYF. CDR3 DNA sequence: TGTGCCTGGAGTACCACAGGGAAAGGAAACACCATATATTTT.

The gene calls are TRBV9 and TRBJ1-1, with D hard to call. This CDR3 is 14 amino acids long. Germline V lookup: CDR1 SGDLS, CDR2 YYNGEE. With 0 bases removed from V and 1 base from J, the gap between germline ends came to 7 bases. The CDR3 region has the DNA TGTGCCAGCAGCGTAGTGTCAGAGAACACTGAAGCTTTCTTT. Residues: CASSVVSENTEAFF.

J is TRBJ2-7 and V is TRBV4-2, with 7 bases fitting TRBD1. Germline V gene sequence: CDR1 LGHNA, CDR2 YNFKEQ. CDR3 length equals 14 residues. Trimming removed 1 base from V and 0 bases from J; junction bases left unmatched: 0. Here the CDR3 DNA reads TGTGCCAGCAGCCAAGGACAGGGCTCCTACGAGCAGTACTTC. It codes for CASSQGQGSYEQYF.

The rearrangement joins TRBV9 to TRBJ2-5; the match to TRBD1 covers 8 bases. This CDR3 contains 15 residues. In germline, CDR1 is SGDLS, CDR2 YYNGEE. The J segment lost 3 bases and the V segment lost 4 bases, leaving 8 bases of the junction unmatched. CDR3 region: CASSYRTGSEETQYF. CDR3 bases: TGTGCCAGCAGCTACCGGACAGGGAGTGAAGAGACCCAGTACTTC.

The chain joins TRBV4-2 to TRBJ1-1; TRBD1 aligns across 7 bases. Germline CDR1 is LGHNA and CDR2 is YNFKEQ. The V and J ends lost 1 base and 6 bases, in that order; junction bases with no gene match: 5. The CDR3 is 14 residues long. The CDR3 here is CASSQGRQGAEAFF. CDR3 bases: TGTGCCAGCAGCCAAGGACGACAGGGCGCTGAAGCTTTCTTT.

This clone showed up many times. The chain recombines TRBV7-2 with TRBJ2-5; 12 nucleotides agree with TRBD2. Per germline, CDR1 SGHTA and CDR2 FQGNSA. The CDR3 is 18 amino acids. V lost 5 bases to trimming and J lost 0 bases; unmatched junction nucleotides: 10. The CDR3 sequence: CASSTRLAGEYYQETQYF. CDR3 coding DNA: TGTGCCAGCAGCACTAGACTAGCGGGGGAATACTACCAAGAGACCCAGTACTTC. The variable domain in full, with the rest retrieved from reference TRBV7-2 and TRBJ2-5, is GAGVSQSPSNKVTEKGKDVELRCDPISGHTALYWYRQSLGQGLEFLIYFQGNSAPDKSGLPSDRFSAERTGGSVSTLTIQRTQQEDSAVYLCASSTRLAGEYYQETQYFGPGTRLLVL.

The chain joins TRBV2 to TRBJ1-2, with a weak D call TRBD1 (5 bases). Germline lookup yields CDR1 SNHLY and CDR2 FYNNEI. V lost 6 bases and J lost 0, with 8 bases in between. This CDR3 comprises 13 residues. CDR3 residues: CASRTDANYGYTF. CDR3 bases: TGTGCCAGCAGGACAGATGCTAACTATGGCTACACCTTC.

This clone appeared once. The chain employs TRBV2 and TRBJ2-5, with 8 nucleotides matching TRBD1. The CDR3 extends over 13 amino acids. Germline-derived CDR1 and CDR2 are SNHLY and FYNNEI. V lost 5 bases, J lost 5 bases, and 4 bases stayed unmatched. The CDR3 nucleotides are TGTGCCAGCAGTTTGGACAGGGAGGAGACCCAGTACTTC. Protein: CASSLDREETQYF.

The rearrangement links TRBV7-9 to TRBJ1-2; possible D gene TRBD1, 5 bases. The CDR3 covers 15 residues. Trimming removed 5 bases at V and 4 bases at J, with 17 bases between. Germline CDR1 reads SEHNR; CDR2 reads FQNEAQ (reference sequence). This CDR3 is CASSAEGEASYGYTF. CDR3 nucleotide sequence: TGTGCCAGCAGCGCAGAAGGGGAGGCGAGCTATGGCTACACCTTC.

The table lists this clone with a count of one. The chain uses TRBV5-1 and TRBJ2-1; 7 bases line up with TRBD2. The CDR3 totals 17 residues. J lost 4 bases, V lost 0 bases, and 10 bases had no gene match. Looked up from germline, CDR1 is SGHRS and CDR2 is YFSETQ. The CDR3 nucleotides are TGCGCCAGCAGCTTGGGGTCGTGGGGGGGAGTGTACAATGAGCAGTTCTTC. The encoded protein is CASSLGSWGGVYNEQFF.

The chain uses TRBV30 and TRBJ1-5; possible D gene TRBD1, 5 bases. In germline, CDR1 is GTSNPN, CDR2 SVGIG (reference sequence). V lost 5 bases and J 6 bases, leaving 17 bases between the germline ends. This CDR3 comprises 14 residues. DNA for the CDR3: TGTGCCTGGGGGAAGGACACGTCGACTCAGCCCCAGCATTTT. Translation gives CAWGKDTSTQPQHF.

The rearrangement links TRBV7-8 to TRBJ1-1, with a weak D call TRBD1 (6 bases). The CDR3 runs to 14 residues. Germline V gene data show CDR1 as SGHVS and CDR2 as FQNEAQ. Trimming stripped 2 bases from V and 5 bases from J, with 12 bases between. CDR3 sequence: CASSLSRGKTEAFF. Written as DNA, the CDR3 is TGTGCCAGCAGCTTATCGAGGGGGAAAACTGAAGCTTTCTTT. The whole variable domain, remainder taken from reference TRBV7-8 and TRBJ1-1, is GAGVSQSPRYKVAKRGQDVALRCDPISGHVSLFWYQQALGQGPEFLTYFQNEAQLDKSGLPSDRFFAERPEGSVSTLKIQRTQQEDSAVYLCASSLSRGKTEAFFGQGTRLTVV.

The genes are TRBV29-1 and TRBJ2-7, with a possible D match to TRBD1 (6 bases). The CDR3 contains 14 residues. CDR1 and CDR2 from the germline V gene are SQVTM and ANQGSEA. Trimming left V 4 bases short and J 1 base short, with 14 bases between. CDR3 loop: CSVGPKQGSYEQYF. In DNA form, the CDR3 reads TGCAGCGTTGGCCCAAAACAGGGTTCCTACGAGCAGTACTTC.

The CDR3 region has the DNA TGCGCCAGCAGCTTGATTTCGACAGGGCCGGGAGTTCACGAGCAGTACTTC. This sequence encodes CASSLISTGPGVHEQYF. The gene calls are TRBV5-1 and TRBJ2-7; possible D gene TRBD1, 7 bases. The germline CDR1 and CDR2 sequences are SGHRS and YFSETQ. The germline V and J ends were trimmed by 1 base and 5 bases, with 22 bases remaining between them. CDR3 length: 17 residues.

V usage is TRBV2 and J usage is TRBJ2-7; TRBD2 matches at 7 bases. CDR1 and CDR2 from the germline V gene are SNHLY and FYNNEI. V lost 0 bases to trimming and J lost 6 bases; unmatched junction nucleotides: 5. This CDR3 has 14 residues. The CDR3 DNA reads TGTGCCAGCAGTGAAGCGCCCCCGGGAGGCGAGCAGTACTTC. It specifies CASSEAPPGGEQYF.

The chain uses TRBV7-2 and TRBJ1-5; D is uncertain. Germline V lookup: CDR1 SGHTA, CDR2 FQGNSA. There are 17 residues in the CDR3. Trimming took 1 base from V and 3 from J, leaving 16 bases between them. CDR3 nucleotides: TGTGCCAGCAGCTTAGTGTCCTTGGGCAGGTTCAATCAGCCCCAGCATTTT. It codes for CASSLVSLGRFNQPQHF.

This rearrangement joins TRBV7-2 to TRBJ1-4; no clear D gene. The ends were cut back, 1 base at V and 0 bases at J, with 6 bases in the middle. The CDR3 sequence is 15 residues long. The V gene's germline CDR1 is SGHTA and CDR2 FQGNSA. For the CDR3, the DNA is TGTGCCAGCAGCTTAGGTGTAACAACTAATGAAAAACTGTTTTTT. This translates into CASSLGVTTNEKLFF.

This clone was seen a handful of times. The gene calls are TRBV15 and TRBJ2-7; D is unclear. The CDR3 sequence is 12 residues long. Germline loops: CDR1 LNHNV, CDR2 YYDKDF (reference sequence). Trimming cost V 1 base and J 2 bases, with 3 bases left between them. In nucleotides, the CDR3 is TGTGCCACCAGCAGAGGCGCCTACGAGCAGTACTTC. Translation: CATSRGAYEQYF. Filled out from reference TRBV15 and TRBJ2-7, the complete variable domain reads DAMVIQNPRYQVTQFGKPVTLSCSQTLNHNVMYWYQQKSSQAPKLLFHYYDKDFNNEADTPDNFQSRRPNTSFCFLDIRSPGLGDTAMYLCATSRGAYEQYFGPGTRLTVT.

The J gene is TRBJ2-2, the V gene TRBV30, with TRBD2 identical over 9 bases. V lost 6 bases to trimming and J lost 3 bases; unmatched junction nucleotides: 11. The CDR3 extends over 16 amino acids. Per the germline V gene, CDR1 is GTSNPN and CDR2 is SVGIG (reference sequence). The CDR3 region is CACSLAGGLYTGELFF. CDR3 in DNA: TGTGCCTGCTCATTGGCGGGGGGGCTGTACACCGGGGAGCTGTTTTTT.

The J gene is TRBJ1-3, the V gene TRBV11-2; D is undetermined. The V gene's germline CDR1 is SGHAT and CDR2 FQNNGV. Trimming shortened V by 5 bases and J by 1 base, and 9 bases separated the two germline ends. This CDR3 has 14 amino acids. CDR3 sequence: CASSQRTSGNTIYF. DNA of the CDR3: TGTGCCAGCAGCCAACGGACTTCTGGAAACACCATATATTTT.

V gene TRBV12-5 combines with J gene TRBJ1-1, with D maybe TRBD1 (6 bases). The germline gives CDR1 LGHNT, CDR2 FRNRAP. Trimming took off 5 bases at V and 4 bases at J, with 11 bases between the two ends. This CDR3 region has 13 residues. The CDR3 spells CASGPQGSTEAFF. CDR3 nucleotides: TGTGCTAGTGGTCCCCAGGGGAGCACTGAAGCTTTCTTT.

The CDR3 nucleotides read TGCGCCAGCAGCTTAACTAGCGGGAGGATCTACGAGCAGTACTTC. The encoded protein is CASSLTSGRIYEQYF. The chain is built from TRBV5-1 and TRBJ2-7; 12 nucleotides agree with TRBD2. Germline CDR1 is SGHRS and CDR2 is YFSETQ. V lost 2 bases to trimming and J lost 3 bases; unmatched junction nucleotides: 3. There are 15 residues in the CDR3.

CDR3 in DNA: TGTGCCAGCTCACCGGACACCAACTCCTACGAGCAGTACTTC. Protein product: CASSPDTNSYEQYF. The rearrangement joins TRBV18 to TRBJ2-7, with TRBD1 as a possible D gene (5 bases). The CDR3 has 14 residues. Germline V gene sequence: CDR1 KGHSH, CDR2 LQKENI. Trimming pared 3 bases from V and 0 bases from J, leaving 9 bases between.